A selection of T cell receptor beta chains follows, all from one sample in a study of T cells in Graves' hyperthyroidism and ophthalmopathy. Each CDR3 protein gets one entry after TCRdb re-called the multiplex PCR reads with MiXCR. The sample contains around 300,000 distinct CDR3 sequences, 12% to 15% of which appear only once. The material sequenced was blood. The receptors derive from a woman aged 40-49 years with Graves' hyperthyroidism. The CDR3 runs from the conserved cysteine through the conserved F or W. D genes are given only for firm matches. The size entry is marked missing in some rows and otherwise reads once, few, many or a size class.

>many|TRBV6-1|16|TRBJ2-2|TRBD2
CASAPRDYRATGELFF
TGTGCCAGCGCCCCGCGGGACTATCGAGCAACCGGGGAGCTGTTTTTT
>many|TRBV2|14|TRBJ1-3|.
CASSLDSSGNTIYF
TGTGCCAGCAGTCTGGACAGCTCTGGAAACACCATATATTTT
>few|TRBV28|16|TRBJ1-5|TRBD1
CASSFTGGYSNQPQHF
TGTGCCAGCAGTTTTACAGGGGGGTATAGCAATCAGCCCCAGCATTTT
>many|TRBV7-3|15|TRBJ2-1|.
CASSLYSGLYNEQFF
TGTGCCAGCAGCTTATACTCCGGACTGTACAATGAGCAGTTCTTC
>many|TRBV28|15|TRBJ1-1|.
CASSTSGVGNTEAFF
TGTGCCAGCAGTACCTCGGGGGTAGGGAACACTGAAGCTTTCTTT
>few|TRBV7-3|15|TRBJ2-5|.
CASSPGGFGKETQYF
TGTGCCAGCAGCCCCGGCGGGTTTGGCAAAGAGACCCAGTACTTC
>many|TRBV6-1|12|TRBJ1-2|.
CASSTRNYGYTF
TGTGCCAGCAGCACACGCAACTATGGCTACACCTTC
>.|TRBV6-1|19|TRBJ2-5|TRBD2
CASSEASRGTSGVKETQYF
TGTGCCAGCAGTGAAGCCAGCCGCGGGACTAGCGGGGTGAAAGAGACCCAGTACTTC
>many|TRBV20-1|15|TRBJ2-1|.
CSARDLGRLGNEQFF
TGCAGTGCTAGAGATTTGGGACGTCTAGGCAATGAGCAGTTCTTC
>few|TRBV24-1|13|TRBJ1-2|.
CATSDSGVHGYTF
TGTGCCACCAGTGACTCCGGAGTACATGGCTACACCTTC
>many|TRBV2|10|TRBJ1-1|.
CAHRGTEAFF
TGTGCCCACAGAGGCACTGAAGCTTTCTTT
>many|TRBV5-5|16|TRBJ2-1|TRBD1
CASSPGPGQTYNEQFF
TGTGCCAGCAGCCCAGGCCCGGGACAGACCTACAATGAGCAGTTCTTC
>many|TRBV7-6|14|TRBJ2-5|.
CASSLVGGGETQYF
TGTGCCAGCAGCTTAGTTGGTGGGGGAGAGACCCAGTACTTC
>many|TRBV29-1|13|TRBJ1-4|.
CSVVPGEGEKLFF
TGCAGCGTTGTCCCAGGGGAGGGTGAAAAACTGTTTTTT
>few|TRBV27|15|TRBJ2-1|TRBD1
CASSLRQGAHNEQFF
TGTGCCAGCAGTTTAAGGCAGGGGGCCCACAATGAGCAGTTCTTC
>.|TRBV2|13|TRBJ2-1|TRBD2
CATRGASGNEQFF
TGTGCCACCCGAGGGGCTAGCGGAAATGAGCAGTTCTTC
>.|TRBV4-1|15|TRBJ1-6|TRBD1
CASSQGTGTDSPLHF
TGCGCCAGCAGCCAAGGGACAGGGACGGATTCACCCCTCCACTTT
>many|TRBV6-1|12|TRBJ2-7|.
CASSDMGYEQYF
TGCGCCAGCAGTGACATGGGATACGAGCAGTACTTC
>many|TRBV20-1|12|TRBJ2-7|.
CSVEGGLYEQYF
TGCAGTGTGGAGGGAGGACTTTACGAGCAGTACTTC
>many|TRBV27|15|TRBJ2-4|TRBD2
CASSYSSGTSDIQYF
TGTGCCAGCAGTTATTCAAGCGGGACCTCAGACATTCAGTACTTC
>.|TRBV9|16|TRBJ2-7|TRBD2
CASSPLRTSGTYEQYF
TGTGCCAGCAGCCCATTACGGACTAGCGGGACCTACGAGCAGTACTTC
>many|TRBV3-1|13|TRBJ1-5|.
CASSQVGVVPQHF
TGTGCCAGCAGCCAAGTTGGGGTGGTCCCCCAGCATTTT
>many|TRBV20-1|15|TRBJ2-7|TRBD2
CSARDPKAGAFEQYF
TGCAGTGCTAGAGATCCGAAAGCGGGAGCCTTCGAGCAGTACTTC
>many|TRBV18|14|TRBJ2-5|.
CASSPGGYEETQYF
TGTGCCAGCTCACCAGGGGGTTATGAAGAGACCCAGTACTTC
>many|TRBV11-2|16|TRBJ2-2|TRBD2
CASSQQTSGLTGELFF
TGTGCCAGCAGCCAACAGACTAGCGGGCTCACCGGGGAGCTGTTTTTT
>.|TRBV6-5|13|TRBJ2-3|.
CASSYSEADTQYF
TGTGCCAGCAGTTACTCAGAGGCAGATACGCAGTATTTT
>few|TRBV20-1|15|TRBJ1-1|.
CSARDMGRGNTEAFF
TGCAGTGCTAGAGATATGGGAAGGGGAAACACTGAAGCTTTCTTT
>many|TRBV12-3/TRBV12-4|13|TRBJ2-1|.
CASSQGVVNEQFF
TGTGCCAGCAGCCAAGGGGTAGTTAATGAGCAGTTCTTC
>.|TRBV12-3/TRBV12-4|13|TRBJ1-2|.
CASSLGGADGYTF
TGTGCCAGCAGTCTCGGCGGGGCTGATGGCTACACCTTC
>many|TRBV24-1|13|TRBJ2-5|.
CATSDGGRRTQYF
TGTGCCACCAGTGATGGGGGCCGGCGGACCCAGTACTTC
>many|TRBV7-9|11|TRBJ2-1|.
CASSYRNEQFF
TGTGCCAGCAGCTATAGGAATGAGCAGTTCTTC
>.|TRBV18|14|TRBJ1-5|.
CASSTGAKNQPQHF
TGTGCCAGCTCAACCGGGGCAAAAAATCAGCCCCAGCATTTT
>few|TRBV6-1|15|TRBJ2-2|.
CASSPWTVNTGELFF
TGTGCCAGCAGTCCCTGGACGGTGAACACCGGGGAGCTGTTTTTT
>few|TRBV20-1|20|TRBJ2-5|TRBD2
CSARGAGTSGLLLQVETQYF
TGCAGTGCTAGAGGAGCCGGGACTAGCGGCCTTTTACTACAGGTAGAGACCCAGTACTTC
>many|TRBV5-6|12|TRBJ2-3|.
CASSPGERTQYF
TGTGCCAGCAGCCCGGGAGAGCGAACGCAGTATTTT
>many|TRBV19|12|TRBJ1-1|.
CASSIGNTEAFF
TGTGCCAGTAGTATAGGAAACACTGAAGCTTTCTTT
>many|TRBV20-1|15|TRBJ2-7|.
CSARVGGNRAYEQYF
TGCAGTGCTAGAGTTGGCGGGAATCGTGCCTACGAGCAGTACTTC
>.|TRBV28|14|TRBJ2-7|TRBD2
CASRLSGFAYEQYF
TGTGCCAGCAGGCTTAGCGGGTTCGCCTACGAGCAGTACTTC
>.|TRBV7-9|14|TRBJ2-7|.
CASSLVMGTPKQYF
TGTGCCAGCAGCTTAGTCATGGGAACCCCTAAGCAGTACTTC
>many|TRBV12-3/TRBV12-4|15|TRBJ2-1|.
CASTLLPSSYNEQFF
TGTGCCAGCACCCTTTTGCCAAGCTCCTACAATGAGCAGTTCTTC
>many|TRBV7-8|14|TRBJ1-2|TRBD1
CASSLWTGNYGYTF
TGTGCCAGCAGCCTTTGGACAGGGAACTATGGCTACACCTTC
>many|TRBV6-1|18|TRBJ2-7|.
CASSSHLLRAKGAYEQYF
TGTGCCAGCAGTTCTCACTTGCTCCGGGCCAAAGGAGCCTACGAGCAGTACTTC
>many|TRBV27|18|TRBJ1-3|.
CASSLHLRQALPGNTIYF
TGTGCCAGCAGTTTACATCTCAGACAGGCCCTCCCAGGCAACACCATATATTTT
>.|TRBV7-8|16|TRBJ2-1|TRBD2
CASSLVRTGGPNEQFF
TGTGCCAGCAGCTTAGTTCGGACGGGAGGGCCCAATGAGCAGTTCTTC
>few|TRBV18|16|TRBJ2-3|.
CASSPTLGHWTDTQYF
TGTGCCAGCTCACCAACCCTCGGACATTGGACAGATACGCAGTATTTT
>few|TRBV29-1|17|TRBJ2-1|.
CSVVGRTPRRSYNEQFF
TGCAGCGTTGTCGGCAGGACCCCCCGTCGATCCTACAATGAGCAGTTCTTC
>many|TRBV27|13|TRBJ1-2|TRBD1
CASRDRVFAGYTF
TGTGCCTCCCGGGACAGGGTATTTGCTGGCTACACCTTC
>.|TRBV7-9|16|TRBJ1-4|.
CAIPMNRVSPDEKLFF
TGTGCCATTCCCATGAATAGGGTCAGCCCGGATGAAAAACTGTTTTTT
>many|TRBV7-2|16|TRBJ2-3|.
CASSLLAGPSLDTQYF
TGTGCCAGCAGCTTATTGGCGGGACCATCTTTAGATACGCAGTATTTT